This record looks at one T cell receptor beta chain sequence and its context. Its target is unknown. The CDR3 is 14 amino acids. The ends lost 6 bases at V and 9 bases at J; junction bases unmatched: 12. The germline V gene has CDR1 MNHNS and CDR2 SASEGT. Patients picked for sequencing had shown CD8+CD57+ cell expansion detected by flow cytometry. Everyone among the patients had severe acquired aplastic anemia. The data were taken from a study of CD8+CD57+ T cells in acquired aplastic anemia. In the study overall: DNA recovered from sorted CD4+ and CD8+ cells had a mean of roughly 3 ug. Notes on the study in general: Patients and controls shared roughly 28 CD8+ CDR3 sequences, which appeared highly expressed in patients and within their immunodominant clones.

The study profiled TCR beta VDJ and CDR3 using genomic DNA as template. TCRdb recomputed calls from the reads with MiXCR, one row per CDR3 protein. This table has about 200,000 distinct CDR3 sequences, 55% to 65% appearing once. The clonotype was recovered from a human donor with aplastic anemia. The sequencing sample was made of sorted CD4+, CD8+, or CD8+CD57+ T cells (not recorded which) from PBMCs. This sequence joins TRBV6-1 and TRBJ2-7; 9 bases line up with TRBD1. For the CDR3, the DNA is TGTGCCAGCAGGCCCGGGACAGGGTTGGATTGGCAGTACTTC. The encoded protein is CASRPGTGLDWQYF.